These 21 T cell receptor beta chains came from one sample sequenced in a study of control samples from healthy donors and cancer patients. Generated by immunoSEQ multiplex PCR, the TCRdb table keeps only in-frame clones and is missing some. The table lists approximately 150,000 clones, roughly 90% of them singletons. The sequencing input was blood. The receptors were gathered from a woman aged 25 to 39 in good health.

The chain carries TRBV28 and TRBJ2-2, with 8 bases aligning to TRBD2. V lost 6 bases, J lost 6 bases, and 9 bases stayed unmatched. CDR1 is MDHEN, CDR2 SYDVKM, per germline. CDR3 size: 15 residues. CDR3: CASRAGTRRPGELFF. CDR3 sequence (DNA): TGTGCCAGCAGGGCCGGGACTAGACGTCCCGGGGAGCTGTTTTTT.

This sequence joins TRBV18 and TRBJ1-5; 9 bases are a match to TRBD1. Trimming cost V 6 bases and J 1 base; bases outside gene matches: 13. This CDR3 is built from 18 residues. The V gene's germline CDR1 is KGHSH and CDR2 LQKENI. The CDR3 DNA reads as TGTGCCAGCTCGCCCCAGCGGGACAGGGCAGCGAGCAATCAGCCCCAGCATTTT. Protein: CASSPQRDRAASNQPQHF. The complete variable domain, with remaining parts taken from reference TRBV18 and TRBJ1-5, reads NAGVMQNPRHLVRRRGQEARLRCSPMKGHSHVYWYRQLPEEGLKFMVYLQKENIIDESGMPKERFSAEFPKEGPSILRIQQVVRGDSAAYFCASSPQRDRAASNQPQHFGDGTRLSIL.

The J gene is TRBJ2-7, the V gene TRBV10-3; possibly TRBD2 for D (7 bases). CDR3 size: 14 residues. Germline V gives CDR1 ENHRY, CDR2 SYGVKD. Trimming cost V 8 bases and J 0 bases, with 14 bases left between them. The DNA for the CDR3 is TGTGCCATCGGGGGGGCCGAGAGCTCCTACGAGCAGTACTTC. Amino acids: CAIGGAESSYEQYF.

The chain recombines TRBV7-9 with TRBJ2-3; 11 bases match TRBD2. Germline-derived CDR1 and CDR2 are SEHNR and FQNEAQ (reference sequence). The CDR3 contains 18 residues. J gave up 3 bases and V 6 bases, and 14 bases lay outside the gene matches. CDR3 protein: CASRPQRLASGRTDTQYF. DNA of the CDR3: TGTGCCAGCAGACCCCAGAGACTGGCTAGCGGGAGGACAGATACGCAGTATTTT. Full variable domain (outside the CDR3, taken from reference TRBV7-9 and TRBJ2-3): DTGVSQNPRHKITKRGQNVTFRCDPISEHNRLYWYRQTLGQGPEFLTYFQNEAQLEKSRLLSDRFSAERPKGSFSTLEIQRTEQGDSAMYLCASRPQRLASGRTDTQYFGPGTRLTVL.

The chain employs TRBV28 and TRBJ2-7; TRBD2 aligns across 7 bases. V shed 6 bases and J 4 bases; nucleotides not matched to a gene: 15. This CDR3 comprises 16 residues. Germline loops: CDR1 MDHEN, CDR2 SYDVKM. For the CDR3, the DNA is TGTGCCAGCAGCTGGGGGGGAGAGGGAAATAAGTACGAGCAGTACTTC. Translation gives CASSWGGEGNKYEQYF.

CDR3 residues: CASSPPGALSYGYTF. As DNA, the CDR3 is TGTGCCAGCAGTCCTCCAGGAGCTCTATCTTATGGCTACACCTTC. The chain couples TRBV27 to TRBJ1-2, with no clear D. CDR1 is MNHEY and CDR2 is SMNVEV in the germline V gene (reference sequence). This CDR3 comprises 15 residues. Trimming cost V 5 bases and J 5 bases, with 18 bases left between them.

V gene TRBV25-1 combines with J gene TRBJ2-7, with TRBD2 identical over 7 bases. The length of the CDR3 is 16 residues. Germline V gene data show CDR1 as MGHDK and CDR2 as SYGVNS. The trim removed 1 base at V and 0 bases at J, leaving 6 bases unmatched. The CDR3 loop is CASSELGRGSSYEQYF. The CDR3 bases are TGTGCCAGCAGTGAATTAGGGCGGGGGAGCTCCTACGAGCAGTACTTC.

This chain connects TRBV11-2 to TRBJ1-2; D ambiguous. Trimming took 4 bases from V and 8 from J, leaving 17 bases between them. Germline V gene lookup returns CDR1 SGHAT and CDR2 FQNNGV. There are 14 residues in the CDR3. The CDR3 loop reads CASSSANGPGGYTF. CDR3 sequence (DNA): TGTGCCAGCAGCTCCGCTAACGGGCCTGGGGGCTACACCTTC. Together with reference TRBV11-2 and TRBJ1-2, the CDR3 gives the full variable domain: EAGVAQSPRYKIIEKRQSVAFWCNPISGHATLYWYQQILGQGPKLLIQFQNNGVVDDSQLPKDRFSAERLKGVDSTLKIQPAKLEDSAVYLCASSSANGPGGYTFGSGTRLTVV.

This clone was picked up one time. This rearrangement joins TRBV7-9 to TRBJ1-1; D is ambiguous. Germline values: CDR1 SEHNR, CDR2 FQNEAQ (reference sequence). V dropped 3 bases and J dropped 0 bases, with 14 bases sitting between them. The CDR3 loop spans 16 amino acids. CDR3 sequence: CASSFSQANMNTEAFF. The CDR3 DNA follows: TGTGCCAGCAGCTTTTCCCAGGCCAATATGAACACTGAAGCTTTCTTT.

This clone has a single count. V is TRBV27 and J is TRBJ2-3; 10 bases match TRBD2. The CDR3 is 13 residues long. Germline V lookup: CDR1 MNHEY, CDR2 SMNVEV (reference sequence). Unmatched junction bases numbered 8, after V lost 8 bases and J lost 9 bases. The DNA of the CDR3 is TGTGCCAGCCATCCGCCGGGACTAGCGACGCAGTATTTT. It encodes CASHPPGLATQYF.

In DNA form, the CDR3 reads TGTGCCACCAGTGATTTAGGGGGGGAGTCAGATGGCTACACCTTC. This gives the protein CATSDLGGESDGYTF. The V call is TRBV24-1, the J call TRBJ1-2; D is possibly TRBD1 (6 bases). Trimming stripped 1 base from V and 6 bases from J, with 14 bases between. The germline CDR1 and CDR2 sequences are KGHDR and SFDVKD. This CDR3 contains 15 residues.

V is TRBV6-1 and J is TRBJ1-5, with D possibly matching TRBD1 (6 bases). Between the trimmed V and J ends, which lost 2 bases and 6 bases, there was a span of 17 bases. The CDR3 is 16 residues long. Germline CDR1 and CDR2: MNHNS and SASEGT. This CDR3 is CASSERVGGRGQPQHF. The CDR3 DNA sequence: TGTGCCAGCAGTGAAAGGGTCGGGGGGCGCGGTCAGCCCCAGCATTTT.

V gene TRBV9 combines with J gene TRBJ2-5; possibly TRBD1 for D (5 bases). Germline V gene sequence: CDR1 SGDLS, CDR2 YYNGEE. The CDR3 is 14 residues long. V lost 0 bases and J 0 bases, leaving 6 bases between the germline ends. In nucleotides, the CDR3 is TGTGCCAGCAGCGTAGAGGGGTACCAAGAGACCCAGTACTTC. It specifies CASSVEGYQETQYF.

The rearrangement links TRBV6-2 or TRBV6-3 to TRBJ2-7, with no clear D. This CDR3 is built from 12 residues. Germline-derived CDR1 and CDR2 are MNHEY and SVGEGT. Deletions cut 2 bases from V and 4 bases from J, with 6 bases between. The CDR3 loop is CASSYLRYEQYF. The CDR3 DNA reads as TGTGCCAGCAGTTACCTTCGTTACGAGCAGTACTTC.

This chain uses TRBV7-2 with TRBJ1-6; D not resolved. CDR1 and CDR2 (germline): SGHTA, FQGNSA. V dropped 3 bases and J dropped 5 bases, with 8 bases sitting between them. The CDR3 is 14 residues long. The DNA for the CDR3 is TGTGCCAGCAGCTTCTTTACAAATAATTCACCCCTCCACTTT. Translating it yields CASSFFTNNSPLHF.

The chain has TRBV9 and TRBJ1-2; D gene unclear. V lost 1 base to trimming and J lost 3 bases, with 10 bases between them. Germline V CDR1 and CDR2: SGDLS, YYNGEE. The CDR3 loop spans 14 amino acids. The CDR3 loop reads CASSVTGWDYGYTF. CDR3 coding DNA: TGTGCCAGCAGCGTAACGGGGTGGGACTATGGCTACACCTTC.

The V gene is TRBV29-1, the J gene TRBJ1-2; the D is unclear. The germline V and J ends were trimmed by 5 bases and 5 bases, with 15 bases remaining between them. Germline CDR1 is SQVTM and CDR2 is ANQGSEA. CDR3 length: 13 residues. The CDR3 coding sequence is TGCAGCGTTCTTCCGGCGGATTCTTATGGCTACACCTTC. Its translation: CSVLPADSYGYTF.

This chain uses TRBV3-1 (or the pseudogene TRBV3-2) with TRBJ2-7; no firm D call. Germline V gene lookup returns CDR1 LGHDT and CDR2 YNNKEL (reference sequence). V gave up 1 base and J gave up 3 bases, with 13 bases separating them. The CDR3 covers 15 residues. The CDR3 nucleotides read TGTGCCAGCAGCCAAGTCTTGCATCCCCTCTACGAGCAGTACTTC. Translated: CASSQVLHPLYEQYF.

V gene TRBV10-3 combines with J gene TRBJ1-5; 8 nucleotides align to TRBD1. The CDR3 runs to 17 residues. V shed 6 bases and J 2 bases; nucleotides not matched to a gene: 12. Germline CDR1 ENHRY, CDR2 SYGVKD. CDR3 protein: CAISNGQGDSGNQPQHF. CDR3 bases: TGTGCCATCAGCAACGGACAGGGAGATTCAGGCAATCAGCCCCAGCATTTT.

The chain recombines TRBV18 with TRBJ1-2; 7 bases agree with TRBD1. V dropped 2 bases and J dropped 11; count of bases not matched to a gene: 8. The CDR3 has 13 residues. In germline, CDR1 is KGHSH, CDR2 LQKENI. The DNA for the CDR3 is TGTGCCAGCTCACCAACACTGACAGGGCAATACACCTTC. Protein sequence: CASSPTLTGQYTF.

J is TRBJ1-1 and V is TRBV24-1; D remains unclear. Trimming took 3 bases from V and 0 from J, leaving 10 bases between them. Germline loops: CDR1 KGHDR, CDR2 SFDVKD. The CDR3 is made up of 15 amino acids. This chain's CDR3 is CATSDARRVNTEAFF. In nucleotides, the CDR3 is TGTGCCACCAGTGATGCCCGTCGGGTGAACACTGAAGCTTTCTTT.